The clone carrying this TCR beta chain was seen many times. The antigen is not known. This record belongs to a study of CD8 T cells in ankylosing spondylitis. Study-wide results and caveats: Within matched ankylosing spondylitis synovial fluid, disease-linked clones were reportedly significantly enriched. In synovial fluid and blood from reactive arthritis, some motif variants were previously reported.

TCRdb processed the 5' RACE reads anew with MiXCR; each CDR3 protein has one entry. The sample has around 130,000 distinct CDR3 sequences, about a tenth seen once; the top ten hold 2.5% to 4%. Per germline, CDR1 DFQATT and CDR2 SNEGSKA (reference sequence). The CDR3 totals 12 residues. Between the trimmed V and J ends, which lost 3 bases and 2 bases, there was a span of 5 bases. The sample was blood, either unsorted or a sorted T cell fraction (not recorded which). The chain is built from TRBV20-1 and TRBJ2-1; no definite D call. This receptor was obtained from a male donor with ankylosing spondylitis or in good health (not recorded which). In DNA form, the CDR3 reads TGCAGTGCTAGGAACCCCTACAATGAGCAGTTCTTC. It translates to CSARNPYNEQFF.